The clone carrying this T cell receptor beta chain was counted only a few times. The target antigen is unknown. MiXCR, run by TCRdb on the 5' RACE reads, gives a single entry per CDR3 protein. This table holds tens of thousands of distinct CDR3 sequences, 25% to 35% found once. Trimming took 2 bases from V and 5 from J, leaving 4 bases between them. The CDR3 is made up of 12 amino acids. CDR1 and CDR2 from the germline V gene are SNHLY and FYNNEI. These data are taken from a study of T-cell memory formation after mild COVID-19. About the research overall: TCR clusters were largely donor specific.

Findings and caveats of the study: Memory cells collected pre-infection included some clones that later responded, suggesting cross-reactive memory joined. The main location of contracting CD4+ clones was CM and EM, and that of contracting CD8+ clones was EMRA. Clones contracting across day 15 to 85 had a balanced CD4/CD8 profile; later expanding clones leaned CD4+.

Sequenced sample: PBMCs or a T cell subset sorted from them (not recorded which). The chain joins TRBV2 to TRBJ2-1, with D hard to call. The TCR was taken from a man aged 18 to 30 who had mild COVID-19 (a few samples of this study predate the infection). Cell type and time point are not known. The DNA of the CDR3 is TGTGCCAGCAGTGAACCGGACAATGAGCAGTTCTTC. As protein: CASSEPDNEQFF.